Following are 18 T cell receptor beta chains from one sample sequenced in a study of blood T cells in healthy people across ages. A second roughly 6 to 12 cycle PCR used barcoded and J-beta primers. From the 5' RACE reads, TCRdb called clonotypes with MiXCR, one entry per CDR3 protein. This sample carries about 1.5 million distinct CDR3 sequences, approximately 43% of them seen once, and the ten largest clones take 4%. Material for sequencing was blood. The source of these receptors is a woman younger than 35 in good health.

There are a few counts of this clonotype. The chain is built from TRBV27 and TRBJ2-3; 13 positions agree with TRBD2. The V gene's germline CDR1 is MNHEY and CDR2 SMNVEV (reference sequence). The CDR3 runs to 16 residues. The junction had 5 bases not matched to a gene; V was cut back by 4 bases and J by 4 bases. The CDR3 here is CASSSGLAGYADTQYF. The CDR3 DNA is TGTGCCAGCAGTTCGGGACTAGCGGGATATGCAGATACGCAGTATTTT.

V is TRBV3-1 and J is TRBJ2-7; no reliable D call. From germline, CDR1 is LGHDT and CDR2 YNNKEL (reference sequence). The CDR3 extends over 12 amino acids. V was shortened by 0 bases and J by 5 bases, with 5 bases between the two germline ends. The CDR3 DNA reads as TGTGCCAGCAGCCAAGATTGGGACGAGCAGTACTTC. It encodes CASSQDWDEQYF.

This chain joins TRBV4-1 and TRBJ1-2, with a possible D match to TRBD1 (6 bases). V lost 3 bases to trimming and J lost 2 bases, with 13 bases between them. This CDR3 is 15 amino acids long. Germline-derived CDR1 and CDR2 are MGHRA and YSYEKL. The CDR3 nucleotides are TGCGCCAGCAGCCAGAGGACAGTGGGCAACTATGGCTACACCTTC. Amino acids: CASSQRTVGNYGYTF.

The gene calls are TRBV27 and TRBJ2-7; a weak D match, TRBD1 (5 bases). Germline assignment: CDR1 MNHEY and CDR2 SMNVEV (reference sequence). This CDR3 contains 14 residues. The V gene lost 2 bases and the J gene lost 2 bases, with 10 bases spanning the gap. CDR3 sequence (DNA): TGTGCCAGCAGTTTAGCGATAGGGGCCTACGAGCAGTACTTC. Translation: CASSLAIGAYEQYF.

The chain links TRBV4-3 to TRBJ2-5; 9 bases map to TRBD1. CDR1 LGHNA and CDR2 YSLEER come from the germline V gene. This CDR3 region has 18 residues. V shed 0 bases and J 5 bases; nucleotides not matched to a gene: 13. CDR3 in amino acids: CASSQELWTGTGRETQYF. The CDR3 region has the DNA TGCGCCAGCAGCCAAGAATTGTGGACCGGGACAGGGAGGGAGACCCAGTACTTC.

The J gene is TRBJ1-1, the V gene TRBV20-1; perhaps TRBD1 as D (6 bases). The CDR3 contains 14 residues. CDR1 is DFQATT and CDR2 is SNEGSKA in the germline V gene (reference sequence). Trimming shortened V by 4 bases and J by 6 bases, and 18 bases separated the two germline ends. The CDR3 here is CSANLPRDKPEAFF. The DNA for the CDR3 is TGCAGTGCTAACTTGCCCCGGGACAAACCTGAAGCTTTCTTT.

In its sample, this clonotype was seen a few times. The J gene is TRBJ1-5, the V gene TRBV7-2; 7 nucleotides line up with TRBD1. Germline loops: CDR1 SGHTA, CDR2 FQGNSA. This CDR3 comprises 12 residues. Trimming cost V 6 bases and J 11 bases; bases outside gene matches: 7. As DNA, the CDR3 is TGTGCCAGCAGTTACAGGGGTGAAGCCCAGCATTTT. It is translated as CASSYRGEAQHF.

J is TRBJ2-1 and V is TRBV29-1; either TRBD1 or TRBD2 may supply D (6 bases each). Germline CDR1 reads SQVTM; CDR2 reads ANQGSEA. Trimming took off 4 bases at V and 7 bases at J, with 14 bases between the two ends. The CDR3 runs 13 residues. In nucleotides, the CDR3 is TGCAGCGTTGCCGGGGGCATAGGGAATGAGCAGTTCTTC. It translates to CSVAGGIGNEQFF.

The rearrangement joins TRBV6-2 or TRBV6-3 to TRBJ1-1; D not certain. Germline lookup yields CDR1 MNHEY and CDR2 SVGEGT. V lost 0 bases to trimming and J lost 1 base, with 18 bases between them. The CDR3 length is 18 residues. CDR3 sequence: CASSYSGVRGFGNTEAFF. The CDR3 DNA follows: TGTGCCAGCAGTTACTCCGGGGTTCGCGGTTTCGGGAACACTGAAGCTTTCTTT.

The chain couples TRBV28 to TRBJ2-1, with 9 nucleotides matching TRBD1. Germline V gives CDR1 MDHEN, CDR2 SYDVKM. The V gene end was trimmed by 11 bases and the J gene end by 7 bases; junction bases not matched to a gene: 6. CDR3 length: 12 amino acids. CDR3 residues: CAGRTGENEQFF. CDR3 sequence (DNA): TGTGCCGGAAGGACAGGGGAAAATGAGCAGTTCTTC.

This clonotype was observed a handful of times. This chain joins TRBV9 and TRBJ2-7, with 7 bases aligning to TRBD2. Germline loops: CDR1 SGDLS, CDR2 YYNGEE. Unmatched junction bases numbered 9, after V lost 2 bases and J lost 7 bases. CDR3 size: 14 residues. The CDR3 region has the DNA TGTGCCAGCAGCGTGGGGAGGGCGATAGGGGAGCAGTACTTC. Protein sequence: CASSVGRAIGEQYF.

This clonotype appeared a few times. The gene calls are TRBV4-3 and TRBJ2-4; perhaps TRBD2 as D (5 bases). The CDR3 sequence is 17 residues long. Germline loops: CDR1 LGHNA, CDR2 YSLEER. Trimming cost V 0 bases and J 1 base, with 13 bases left between them. The CDR3 DNA reads TGCGCCAGCAGCCAAGATCCTAGCCACCCTGCCAAAAACATTCAGTACTTC. It specifies CASSQDPSHPAKNIQYF.

The chain is built from TRBV2 and TRBJ2-4, with TRBD2 identical over 9 bases. With the DNA end fitting TRBJ2-7 better, the J assignment may be wrong. Germline CDR1 is SNHLY and CDR2 is FYNNEI. The CDR3 has 15 residues. For the CDR3, the DNA is TGTGCCACCCTCAGGGTGATAGCGGGGGACTACGAGCAGTACTTC. Translated: CATLRVIAGDYEQYF.

About this clonotype: Germline and junction disagree at one end, which may indicate a read error. The V call is TRBV20-1, the J call TRBJ2-5; 7 bases line up with TRBD1. Near its end, the DNA agrees better with TRBJ2-7, so the J call may be wrong. The CDR3 extends over 15 amino acids. CDR1 DFQATT and CDR2 SNEGSKA come from the germline V gene (reference sequence). The CDR3 region is CSARGVWTGSTEQYF. Written as DNA, the CDR3 is TGCAGTGCAAGAGGGGTCTGGACAGGAAGCACCGAGCAGTACTTC.

The chain has TRBV11-2 and TRBJ2-1; maybe TRBD1 (5 bases). The V gene lost 0 bases and the J gene lost 6 bases, with 9 bases spanning the gap. The CDR3 is 14 amino acids. Germline V gene sequence: CDR1 SGHAT, CDR2 FQNNGV. This chain's CDR3 is CASSLDWTFNEQFF. Here the CDR3 DNA reads TGTGCCAGCAGCTTAGATTGGACATTCAATGAGCAGTTCTTC.

This clonotype was seen only a few times. The J gene is TRBJ2-2, the V gene TRBV4-1; D remains unclear. V was clipped by 4 bases and J by 7 bases, with 16 bases between them. CDR1 is MGHRA and CDR2 is YSYEKL in the germline V gene. The CDR3 runs 15 residues. The CDR3 bases are TGCGCCAGCAGCCTCCGGACGGGTTTTAACGGGGAGCTGTTTTTT. This gives the protein CASSLRTGFNGELFF.

This clonotype was counted only a few times. V usage is TRBV6-5 and J usage is TRBJ1-4, with 7 bases that match TRBD1. Trimming removed 6 bases from V and 8 bases from J; junction bases left unmatched: 12. Germline assignment: CDR1 MNHEY and CDR2 SVGAGI. The CDR3 totals 15 residues. CDR3 residues: CASSLHRQGVEKLFF. The DNA for the CDR3 is TGTGCCAGCAGCTTACACAGACAGGGAGTCGAAAAACTGTTTTTT.

V usage is TRBV12-3 or TRBV12-4 and J usage is TRBJ2-5; TRBD2 matches at 10 bases. V shed 5 bases and J 1 base; nucleotides not matched to a gene: 10. The CDR3 contains 17 residues. CDR3 loop: CASSPPPGLASQETQYF. The CDR3 DNA sequence: TGTGCCAGCAGTCCTCCCCCGGGACTAGCGTCCCAAGAGACCCAGTACTTC.